What follows are 2 T cell receptor beta chains derived from one specimen sequenced in a study of cytomegalovirus exposure and HLA in healthy donors (dated by TCRdb to about 2017). The receptor library was made with the immunoSEQ multiplex PCR assay. For the multiplex PCR, a mixture combining 60 forward primers for TCR Vbeta segments and 13 reverse primers for TCR Jbeta segments was used. Drawn from immuneACCESS, this table holds only the in-frame rearrangements with V and J called that TCRdb kept. Clones are partly lost; checked studies trace under half to an unresolved V gene and leave the rest unexplained. Across this sample there are 150,000 or so clones, with 75% to 80% seen only once. The top ten clones comprise 0.5% to 0.85% of the sample. Sequenced: PBMCs. Receptors originate from a male donor in good health and CMV-seronegative.

V usage is TRBV19 and J usage is TRBJ2-5; the match to TRBD2 covers 12 bases. The germline V gene has CDR1 LNHDA and CDR2 SQIVND (reference sequence). Trimming took 6 bases from V and 5 from J; bases not matched to a gene: 4. This CDR3 spans 14 amino acids. This CDR3 reads CASRRTSGMETQYF. The CDR3 nucleotides are TGTGCCAGTAGACGGACTAGCGGGATGGAGACCCAGTACTTC.

The rearrangement uses TRBV5-1 and TRBJ2-3, with D unresolved. The V end was cut by 2 bases, the J end by 3 bases, with 7 bases between. CDR3 size: 13 residues. Germline assignment: CDR1 SGHRS and CDR2 YFSETQ. Here the CDR3 reads CASSFPNTDTQYF. In DNA form, the CDR3 reads TGCGCCAGCAGCTTCCCAAATACAGATACGCAGTATTTT. Together with reference TRBV5-1 and TRBJ2-3, the CDR3 gives the full variable domain: KAGVTQTPRYLIKTRGQQVTLSCSPISGHRSVSWYQQTPGQGLQFLFEYFSETQRNKGNFPGRFSGRQFSNSRSEMNVSTLELGDSALYLCASSFPNTDTQYFGPGTRLTVL.